These T cell receptor beta chains were read from a single sample in a study of blood T cell repertoires in COVID-19. Produced via immunoSEQ multiplex PCR; TCRdb's table is partial and in-frame only. In the table there are about 110,000 clones, around 88% of which are singletons. What was sequenced was peripheral blood. These receptors all come from a woman aged 50 to 60 with active or convalescent COVID-19. Each CDR3 is given with its conserved first and last residue. The D gene is left open where the match is weak. The size entry is marked missing in some rows and otherwise reads once, few, many or a size class.

v_call	d_call	clone_size	j_call	cdr3_nt	cdr3_aa
TRBV28	.	.	TRBJ2-3	TGTGCCAGCAGTCCGCCTCCGCGGGCTAGCACAGATACGCAGTATTTT	CASSPPPRASTDTQYF
TRBV7-9	.	.	TRBJ2-7	TGTGCCAGCAGCCGGTTCAAGGTCAAATCACGGGGCTACGAGCAGTACTTC	CASSRFKVKSRGYEQYF
TRBV5-5	.	.	TRBJ2-7	TGTGCCAGCAGCTTGGCCGGTGGACAGTCCTACGAGCAGTACTTC	CASSLAGGQSYEQYF
TRBV6-5	TRBD2	.	TRBJ2-7	TGTGCCAGCTGGGTGAGGGGAGGGGTTCGGTACTTC	CASWVRGGVRYF
TRBV28	.	.	TRBJ1-1	TGTGCCAGCAGTTTTCGCGCTGGGACATTGAACACTGAAGCTTTCTTT	CASSFRAGTLNTEAFF
TRBV28	TRBD2	.	TRBJ2-5	TGTGCCAGCAGTTTAGGAGGCGGGAGTCCAGAGACCCAGTACTTC	CASSLGGGSPETQYF
TRBV7-8	.	.	TRBJ2-7	TGTGCCAGCAGCTTATGGGCCCCAACCATGGGGAGACAGGCTTTCTACGAGCAGTACTTC	CASSLWAPTMGRQAFYEQYF
TRBV6-2/TRBV6-3	.	few	TRBJ2-2	TGTGCCAGCAGTCGCGGGACAGTCGGGGAGCTGTTTTTT	CASSRGTVGELFF
TRBV15	.	.	TRBJ2-1	TGTGCCACCAGCAGAGATCAGGGGACCCTAGACCCGTCGTTCTTC	CATSRDQGTLDPSFF
TRBV19	TRBD1	.	TRBJ2-3	TGTGCCAGTTCCCATCTGAACAGGGGCCTAGGACCCACAGATACGCAGTATTTT	CASSHLNRGLGPTDTQYF
TRBV19	.	.	TRBJ2-1	TGTGCCAGTAGTATTGGGTGGGGAGACTCCTACAATGAGCAGTTCTTC	CASSIGWGDSYNEQFF
TRBV7-2	.	once	TRBJ2-3	TGTGCCAGCAGCTTACGTCCCGGAACAGACACATCCGCAGATACGCAGTATTTT	CASSLRPGTDTSADTQYF
TRBV14	.	.	TRBJ1-6	TGTGCCAGCAGCCCCGCCCGACTAGGGGATTCACCCCTCCACTTT	CASSPARLGDSPLHF
TRBV9	.	.	TRBJ2-1	TGTGCCAGCAGCCCCGGGTACAATGAGCAGTTCTTC	CASSPGYNEQFF
TRBV11-2	.	.	TRBJ2-1	TGTGCCAGCAGCTTCAGCGGGCTCCCCTACAATGAGCAGTTCTTC	CASSFSGLPYNEQFF
TRBV12-1	.	.	TRBJ2-7	TGTGCCAGCAGCTTTAGGCGGGAGCCCATCTACGAGCAGTACTTC	CASSFRREPIYEQYF
TRBV7-9	TRBD1	.	TRBJ1-4	TGTGCCAGCAGCCGGACAGGAGGAAATGAAAAACTGTTTTTT	CASSRTGGNEKLFF
TRBV4-3	TRBD1	.	TRBJ1-4	TGCGCCAGCAGCCAAGATGACAGGGGAAGGACTAATGAAAAACTGTTTTTT	CASSQDDRGRTNEKLFF
TRBV11-2	.	.	TRBJ1-6	TGTGCCAGCAGCTTGGATAGACAGGCCCAGGGTCACTTT	CASSLDRQAQGHF
TRBV29-1	TRBD2	.	TRBJ2-2	TGCAGCGTTGGGGCCGGGACTAGCGGGAGAAATACCGGGGAGCTGTTTTTT	CSVGAGTSGRNTGELFF
TRBV11-2	.	.	TRBJ2-6	TGTGCCAGCAGCCCCCCGAGGGCTGGGGCCAACGTCCTGACTTTC	CASSPPRAGANVLTF
TRBV28	TRBD1	.	TRBJ2-7	TGTCGGGCCGGGACAGCCTACGAGCAGTACTTC	CRAGTAYEQYF
TRBV28	.	.	TRBJ2-1	TGTGCCAGCAGTTCTATAGCCAGAGCCGATTTCAATGAGCAGTTCTTC	CASSSIARADFNEQFF
TRBV30	TRBD2	once	TRBJ2-1	TGTGCCTGGGGACCGGGGGGGGTGCCGGCCTACAATGAGCAGTTCTTC	CAWGPGGVPAYNEQFF
TRBV5-1	.	.	TRBJ1-3	TGCGCCAGTCAGGGTTCTGGAAACACCATATATTTT	CASQGSGNTIYF
TRBV19	.	.	TRBJ2-2	TGTGCCAGTAGTATAGGAACAGGGTACGGGGAGCTGTTTTTT	CASSIGTGYGELFF
TRBV24-1	.	.	TRBJ1-5	TGTGCCACCAGTGATTCACCGGGCTCCGGGAGGCAGCCCCAGCATTTT	CATSDSPGSGRQPQHF
TRBV23-1	TRBD1	once	TRBJ2-7	TGCGCCAGCAGTCAAACTTCTATGGACAGGGGTTTATACGAGCAGTACTTC	CASSQTSMDRGLYEQYF
TRBV12-3/TRBV12-4	.	.	TRBJ2-4	TGTGCCAGCAGTCACGGAGAGAGAAACATTCAGTACTTC	CASSHGERNIQYF
TRBV9	.	.	TRBJ2-7	TGTGCCACCCTTCGGAATCTAGCCTACGAGCAGTACTTC	CATLRNLAYEQYF
TRBV28	.	.	TRBJ2-7	TGTGCCAGCAGGCGGGAAACCTACGAGCAGTACTTC	CASRRETYEQYF
TRBV9	.	.	TRBJ2-2	TGTGCCAGCAGCGTATTAGGGGGAGCCGGGGAGCTGTTTTTT	CASSVLGGAGELFF
TRBV3-1/TRBV3-2	TRBD1	.	TRBJ1-4	TGTGCCAGCAGCCATGGGGCCGGGACAGGGGTCGCAACTAATGAAAAACTGTTTTTT	CASSHGAGTGVATNEKLFF
TRBV14	TRBD1	.	TRBJ2-7	TGTGCCAGCAGCCAAGAGATACAGGGGAAGCAGTACTTC	CASSQEIQGKQYF
TRBV10-3	.	.	TRBJ1-3	TGTGCCATCAGTCACGGGGGTACTGGAAACACCATATATTTT	CAISHGGTGNTIYF
TRBV24-1	.	.	TRBJ2-2	TGTGCCACCAGTGATTTTGGACTAACCACCGGGGAGCTGTTTTTT	CATSDFGLTTGELFF
TRBV3-1/TRBV3-2	TRBD2	many	TRBJ2-7	TGTGCCAGCAGCCAAGAAAACGCGGGAGTGATGAACGAGCAGTACTTC	CASSQENAGVMNEQYF
TRBV25-1	TRBD1	.	TRBJ1-2	TGTGCCAGCAGAGCAGGGGGATCCTATGGCTACACCTTC	CASRAGGSYGYTF
TRBV7-2	.	.	TRBJ2-1	TGTGCCAGCCAGGGTTTAGGGTACAATGAGCAGTTCTTC	CASQGLGYNEQFF
TRBV27	TRBD2	.	TRBJ2-7	TGTGCCAGCAGAGTAGCGGGGGGGATATACGAGCAGTACTTC	CASRVAGGIYEQYF
TRBV4-3	.	.	TRBJ1-6	TGCGCCAGCAGCCAAGATACCGGTGCACCCCTCCACTTT	CASSQDTGAPLHF
TRBV7-2	.	.	TRBJ1-1	TGTGCCAGCAGCTTCAGTGGCCCTGAAGCTTTCTTT	CASSFSGPEAFF
TRBV7-2	.	.	TRBJ2-5	TGTGCCAGCAGCTTAGATGCAAGCAGGGCCCAGTACTTC	CASSLDASRAQYF
TRBV5-1	.	.	TRBJ1-5	TGCGCCAGCAGCTTGGACAGAAATCAGCCCCAGCATTTT	CASSLDRNQPQHF
TRBV5-1	TRBD2	.	TRBJ2-1	TGCGCCAGCAGCTTGGCGGGCGGGAGGGCTTTTTATGAGCAGTTCTTC	CASSLAGGRAFYEQFF
TRBV6-5	.	.	TRBJ1-5	TGTGCCAGCAGGGATATAGCGGTCCCTAATCAGCCCCAGCATTTT	CASRDIAVPNQPQHF
TRBV21-1	.	.	TRBJ2-1	TGTGCCAGCAGCAAATGGGAAGCGGACAATGAGCAGTTCTTC	CASSKWEADNEQFF
TRBV5-5	TRBD2	few	TRBJ2-2	TGTGCCAGCAGCGACACTCCGACTAGCCTGAGGACCGGGGAGCTGTTTTTT	CASSDTPTSLRTGELFF
TRBV2	.	.	TRBJ2-4	TGTGCCAGCAGTGAAGGGAGGGGTTCCAAAAACATTCAGTACTTC	CASSEGRGSKNIQYF
TRBV20-1	.	.	TRBJ2-1	TGCAGTGCTAGCCCTATAGATGAGCAGTTCTTC	CSASPIDEQFF
TRBV5-1	.	.	TRBJ1-5	TGCGCCAGCAGTTACGGGTGGGATCAGCCCCAGCATTTT	CASSYGWDQPQHF